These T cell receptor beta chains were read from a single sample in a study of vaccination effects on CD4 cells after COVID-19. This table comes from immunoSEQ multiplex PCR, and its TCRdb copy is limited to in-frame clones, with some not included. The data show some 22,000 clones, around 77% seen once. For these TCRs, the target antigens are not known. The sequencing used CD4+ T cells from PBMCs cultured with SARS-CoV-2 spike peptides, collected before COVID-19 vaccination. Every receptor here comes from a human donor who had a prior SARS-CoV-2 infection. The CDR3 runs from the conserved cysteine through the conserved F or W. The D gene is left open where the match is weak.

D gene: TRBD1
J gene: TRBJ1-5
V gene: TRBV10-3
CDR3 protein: CAISHRGDQPQHF

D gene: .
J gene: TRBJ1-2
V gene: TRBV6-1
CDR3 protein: CASSEDTHYGYTF

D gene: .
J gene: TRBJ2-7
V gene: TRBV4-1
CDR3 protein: CASSQDSFSYEQYF

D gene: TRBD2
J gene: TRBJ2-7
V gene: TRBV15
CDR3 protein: CATSRDWPGLSYEQYF

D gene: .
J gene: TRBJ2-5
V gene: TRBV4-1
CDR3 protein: CASSPVGGHQETQYF

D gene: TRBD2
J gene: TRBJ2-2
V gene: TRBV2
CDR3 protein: CASSEASRRTSAGELFF

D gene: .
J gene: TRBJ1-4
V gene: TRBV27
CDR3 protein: CASSLFIGGSNEKLFF

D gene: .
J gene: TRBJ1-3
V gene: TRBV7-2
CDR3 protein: CASSLADRCNWKHHIF

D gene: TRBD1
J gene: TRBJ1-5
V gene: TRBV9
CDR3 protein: CASPGQVNQPQHF

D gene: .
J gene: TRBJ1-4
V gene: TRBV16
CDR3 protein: CASSRRGFNEKLFF

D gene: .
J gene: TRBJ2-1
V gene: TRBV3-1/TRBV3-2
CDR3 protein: CASSQDWGYNEQFF

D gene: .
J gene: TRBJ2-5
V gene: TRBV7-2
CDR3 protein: CASSLGPLETQYF

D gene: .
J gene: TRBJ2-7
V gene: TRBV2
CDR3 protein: CASTLAGTLSYEQYF

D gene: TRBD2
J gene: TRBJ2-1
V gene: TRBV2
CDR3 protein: CASSRGGSYNEQFF

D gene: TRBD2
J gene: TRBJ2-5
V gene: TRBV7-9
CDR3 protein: CASSRWGTRIGSQETQYF

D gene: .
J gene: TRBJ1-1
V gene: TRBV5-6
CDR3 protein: CASSLNRRRIEAFF

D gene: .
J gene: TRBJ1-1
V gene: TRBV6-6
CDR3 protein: CASSYSEGRTEAFF

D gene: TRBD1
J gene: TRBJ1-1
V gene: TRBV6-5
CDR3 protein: CASSYLGQGDEAFF

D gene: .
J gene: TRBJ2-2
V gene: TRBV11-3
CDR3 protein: CASSRHTTGELFF

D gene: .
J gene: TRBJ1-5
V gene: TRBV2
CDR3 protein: CASSRDNNQPQHF

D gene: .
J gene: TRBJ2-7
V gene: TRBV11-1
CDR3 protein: CASSLNGGQYF

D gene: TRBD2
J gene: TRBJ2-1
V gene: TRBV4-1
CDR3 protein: CASSFPLSGGRYNEQFF

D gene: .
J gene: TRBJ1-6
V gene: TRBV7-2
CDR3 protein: CASSLFAGGAANSPLHF

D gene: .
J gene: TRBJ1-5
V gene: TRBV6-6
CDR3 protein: CASSYSIWNSNQPQHF

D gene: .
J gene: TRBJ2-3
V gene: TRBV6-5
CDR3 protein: CASSYGFTDTQYF

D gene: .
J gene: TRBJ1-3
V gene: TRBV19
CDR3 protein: CASTSASLSGNTIYF

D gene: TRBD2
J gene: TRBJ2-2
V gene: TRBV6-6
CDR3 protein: CASSPMTLAGENTGELFF

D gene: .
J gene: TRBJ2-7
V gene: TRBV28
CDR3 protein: CASRHGQLSSYEQYF

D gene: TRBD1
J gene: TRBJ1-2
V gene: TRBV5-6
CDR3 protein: CASSQDRGRGGYTF

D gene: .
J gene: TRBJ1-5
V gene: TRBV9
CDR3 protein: CASSDSDEIVGRPVYPESNQPQHF

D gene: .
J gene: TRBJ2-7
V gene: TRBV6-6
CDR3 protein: CASSRKEGRSPYEQYF

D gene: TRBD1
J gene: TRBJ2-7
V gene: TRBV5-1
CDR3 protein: CASSSGQGLREQYF

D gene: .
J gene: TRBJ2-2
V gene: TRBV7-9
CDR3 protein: CASNSFGPGAGELFF

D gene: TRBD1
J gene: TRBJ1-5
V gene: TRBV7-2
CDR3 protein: CASSSTGSNQPQHF

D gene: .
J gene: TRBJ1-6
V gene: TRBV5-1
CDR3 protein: CASSPWTVNSPLHF

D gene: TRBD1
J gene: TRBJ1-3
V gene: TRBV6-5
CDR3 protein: CASSSTGAGNTIYF

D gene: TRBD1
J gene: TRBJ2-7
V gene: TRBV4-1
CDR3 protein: CASSRTGDYEQYF

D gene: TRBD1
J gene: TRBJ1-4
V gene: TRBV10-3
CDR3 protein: CAISESVGGAEKLFF

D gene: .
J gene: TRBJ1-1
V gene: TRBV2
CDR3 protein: CASTLIAGENTEAFF

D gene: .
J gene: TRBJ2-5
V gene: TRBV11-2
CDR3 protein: CASSLDLYQETQYF